These T cell receptor beta chains were read from a single sample in a study of blood T cell repertoires in COVID-19. Measured with immunoSEQ multiplex PCR; TCRdb has only the in-frame clones, and not every one. The repertoire has 35,000 to 50,000 clones, under 90% of them found once; the top ten carry about 4%. Sequenced input: peripheral blood. The source is a woman in her 70s with acute or convalescent COVID-19. CDR3s include the opening cysteine and the closing phenylalanine or tryptophan. Each record gives: V gene, CDR3 length, clone size, D gene, J gene, CDR3 protein, CDR3 DNA. D genes are given only for firm matches. Expanded clones get a size class; other rows say once, few or many, or leave the size out.

TRBV19	16	NA	TRBD1	TRBJ1-5	CASSIPGTGVNQPQHF	TGTGCCAGTAGTATCCCCGGGACAGGCGTCAATCAGCCCCAGCATTTT
TRBV11-2	18	NA	TRBD2	TRBJ2-1	CASSLYSGTSGTGNEQFF	TGTGCCAGCAGCTTATATTCCGGGACTAGCGGGACTGGCAATGAGCAGTTCTTC
TRBV27	13	few	TRBD2	TRBJ2-7	CASRGLAGYEQYF	TGTGCCAGCAGGGGACTAGCGGGTTACGAGCAGTACTTC
TRBV9	15	NA	NA	TRBJ1-4	CASSVVEGAREKLFF	TGTGCCAGCAGCGTAGTGGAGGGCGCAAGGGAAAAACTGTTTTTT
TRBV2	18	NA	TRBD1	TRBJ1-3	CASSEFVLRQGSGNTIYF	TGTGCCAGCAGTGAGTTTGTCTTGCGACAGGGATCTGGAAACACCATATATTTT
TRBV5-1	14	NA	TRBD1	TRBJ1-1	CASSGDRANTEAFF	TGCGCCAGCAGCGGGGACAGGGCGAACACTGAAGCTTTCTTT
TRBV11-3	16	NA	TRBD2	TRBJ2-7	CASSPTSGSLPSEQYF	TGTGCCAGCAGCCCAACTAGCGGGAGTCTTCCCTCCGAGCAGTACTTC
TRBV6-2/TRBV6-3	14	once	NA	TRBJ1-5	CASSFTGLRQPQHF	TGTGCCAGCAGTTTTACAGGGTTGCGTCAGCCCCAGCATTTT
TRBV7-9	15	NA	TRBD1	TRBJ1-5	CASSSTGGMGQPQHF	TGTGCCAGCAGCTCGACAGGGGGCATGGGTCAGCCCCAGCATTTT
TRBV2	15	few	TRBD1	TRBJ1-5	CASSEGGTGNQPQHF	TGTGCCAGCAGTGAAGGTGGGACAGGCAATCAGCCCCAGCATTTT
TRBV12-3/TRBV12-4	13	NA	TRBD1	TRBJ2-7	CASSLRGHDEQYF	TGTGCCAGCAGTTTGAGGGGGCACGACGAGCAGTACTTC
TRBV4-1	15	NA	NA	TRBJ2-7	CASSQAPVSSYEQYF	TGCGCCAGCAGCCAAGCCCCGGTTAGCTCCTACGAGCAGTACTTC
TRBV6-5	16	NA	TRBD1	TRBJ1-6	CASSYSQGAINSPLHF	TGTGCCAGCAGTTACTCCCAGGGGGCGATTAATTCACCCCTCCACTTT
TRBV2	18	NA	TRBD2	TRBJ2-3	CASIPGVAGPRGTDTQYF	TGTGCCAGCATCCCCGGGGTAGCGGGACCTCGGGGCACAGATACGCAGTATTTT
TRBV18	15	once	TRBD1	TRBJ1-2	CASSFGQGPGPGYTF	TGTGCCAGCTCATTCGGACAGGGCCCGGGGCCTGGCTACACCTTC
TRBV5-4	15	NA	NA	TRBJ2-1	CASSSGEWRVNEQFF	TGTGCCAGCAGCTCGGGGGAGTGGCGGGTGAATGAGCAGTTCTTC
TRBV5-1	13	NA	TRBD2	TRBJ2-1	CAPQPAGAVEQFF	TGCGCCCCCCAGCCTGCGGGAGCTGTTGAGCAGTTCTTC
TRBV7-3	18	NA	NA	TRBJ2-6	CASSLNGGRSSGANVLTF	TGTGCCAGCAGCTTAAATGGGGGCCGAAGCTCTGGGGCCAACGTCCTGACTTTC
TRBV29-1	14	NA	TRBD1	TRBJ1-2	CSVDLTGTGVGYTF	TGCAGCGTTGACCTGACCGGGACAGGGGTTGGCTACACCTTC
TRBV9	16	NA	TRBD2	TRBJ2-7	CASSAGLAGPSYEQYF	TGTGCCAGCAGCGCGGGACTAGCGGGCCCCTCCTACGAGCAGTACTTC
TRBV18	17	NA	NA	TRBJ1-4	CASSPSQGFISNEKLFF	TGTGCCAGCTCACCAAGCCAGGGGTTCATCTCTAATGAAAAACTGTTTTTT
TRBV30	14	NA	NA	TRBJ1-1	CAWSLGGMGTEAFF	TGTGCCTGGAGCCTCGGGGGTATGGGTACTGAAGCTTTCTTT
TRBV13	15	NA	NA	TRBJ1-5	CASSLQTTSNQPQHF	TGTGCCAGCAGCCTCCAAACAACTAGCAATCAGCCCCAGCATTTT
TRBV5-1	14	NA	NA	TRBJ2-1	CASSLASLGNEQFF	TGCGCCAGCAGCTTGGCTAGCCTCGGGAATGAGCAGTTCTTC
TRBV21-1	16	NA	NA	TRBJ1-6	CASSTSRGSYNSPLHF	TGTGCCAGCAGCACGTCCAGGGGGTCCTATAATTCACCCCTCCACTTT
TRBV12-5	14	NA	NA	TRBJ2-2	CASGLGTGTGELFF	TGTGCTAGTGGTTTGGGAACAGGGACCGGGGAGCTGTTTTTT
TRBV10-2	11	NA	NA	TRBJ2-2	CASAQIGELFF	TGCGCCAGCGCGCAAATCGGGGAGCTGTTTTTT
TRBV20-1	16	NA	TRBD2	TRBJ2-3	CSASRRLAGETDTQYF	TGCAGTGCTAGTAGGCGGCTAGCGGGAGAGACAGATACGCAGTATTTT
TRBV21-1	16	NA	NA	TRBJ2-3	CASSKVGGPDTDTQYF	TGTGCCAGCAGCAAAGTCGGGGGGCCAGACACAGATACGCAGTATTTT
TRBV20-1	15	NA	TRBD1	TRBJ1-2	CSASKGTGPNYGYTF	TGCAGTGCTAGTAAAGGGACAGGGCCCAACTATGGCTACACCTTC
TRBV19	13	NA	NA	TRBJ1-1	CASVSARGTEAFF	TGTGCCAGCGTTTCTGCTCGGGGAACTGAAGCTTTCTTT
TRBV19	15	NA	TRBD1	TRBJ2-7	CASSMGRTGDYEQYF	TGTGCCAGTAGTATGGGCAGGACAGGGGACTACGAGCAGTACTTC
TRBV6-2/TRBV6-3	13	NA	TRBD1	TRBJ1-1	CASSLTGPTEAFF	TGTGCCAGCAGTTTGACAGGGCCCACTGAAGCTTTCTTT
TRBV5-4	15	NA	NA	TRBJ2-1	CASNSGSGTYNEQFF	TGTGCCAGCAACAGTGGGAGCGGCACTTACAATGAGCAGTTCTTC
TRBV7-8	18	NA	TRBD1	TRBJ2-3	CASSLAISWDSSTDTQYF	TGTGCCAGCAGCTTAGCTATCAGTTGGGACAGTAGCACAGATACGCAGTATTTT
TRBV21-1	12	NA	NA	TRBJ1-2	CASSKVRGGYTF	TGTGCCAGCAGCAAAGTAAGGGGTGGCTACACCTTC
TRBV11-3	15	NA	TRBD2	TRBJ2-7	CASSPSEGRVYEQYF	TGTGCCAGCAGCCCATCGGAGGGGAGGGTTTACGAGCAGTACTTC
TRBV5-1	13	NA	NA	TRBJ2-7	CASSFQGRYEQYF	TGCGCCAGCAGCTTTCAGGGTCGCTACGAGCAGTACTTC
TRBV7-2	14	NA	NA	TRBJ2-7	CASSTAAGNYEQYF	TGTGCCAGCAGCACGGCGGCAGGGAACTACGAGCAGTACTTC
TRBV30	14	NA	TRBD1	TRBJ1-5	CAWRTGTGNQPQHF	TGTGCCTGGAGAACCGGGACAGGGAATCAGCCCCAGCATTTT
TRBV19	15	NA	NA	TRBJ1-1	CASSISQTMNTEAFF	TGTGCCAGTAGTATATCCCAGACAATGAACACTGAAGCTTTCTTT
TRBV29-1	14	NA	NA	TRBJ2-1	CSLQGASSYNEQFF	TGCAGCCTACAGGGCGCGAGCTCCTACAATGAGCAGTTCTTC
TRBV6-5	11	NA	NA	TRBJ1-1	CASYVITEAFF	TGTGCCAGCTATGTAATCACTGAAGCTTTCTTT
TRBV5-1	14	NA	NA	TRBJ1-4	CASSTAGKGEKLFF	TGCGCCAGCAGTACCGCAGGGAAGGGTGAAAAACTGTTTTTT
TRBV19	14	NA	TRBD1	TRBJ2-7	CASTPGDRGYEQYF	TGTGCCAGTACCCCTGGGGACAGGGGGTACGAGCAGTACTTC
TRBV6-5	11	NA	TRBD1	TRBJ2-1	CASSYPGTEFF	TGTGCCAGCAGTTACCCCGGGACAGAGTTCTTC
TRBV27	15	NA	TRBD2	TRBJ2-2	CASRRTSGYTGELFF	TGTGCCAGCCGAAGGACTAGCGGATACACCGGGGAGCTGTTTTTT
TRBV11-2	13	NA	TRBD1	TRBJ1-2	CASSPSTGYGYTF	TGTGCCAGCAGCCCCTCGACAGGGTATGGCTACACCTTC
TRBV11-2	15	NA	TRBD2	TRBJ2-5	CASSSAGTSRETQYF	TGTGCCAGCAGCTCCGCCGGGACTAGTAGGGAGACCCAGTACTTC
TRBV7-2	18	NA	NA	TRBJ2-6	CASSPTGRRRTGANVLTF	TGTGCCAGCAGCCCGACAGGGAGGCGTCGGACTGGGGCCAACGTCCTGACTTTC
TRBV11-2	11	NA	NA	TRBJ2-7	CASSPKYEQYF	TGTGCCAGCAGCCCCAAATACGAGCAGTACTTC
TRBV27	15	NA	NA	TRBJ1-5	CASSQSIQVNQPQHF	TGTGCCAGCAGTCAGAGTATACAGGTCAATCAGCCCCAGCATTTT
TRBV10-1	15	NA	TRBD2	TRBJ2-5	CASLLILAELETQYF	TGCGCCAGCCTCCTCATACTAGCGGAATTGGAGACCCAGTACTTC
TRBV11-3	16	NA	TRBD2	TRBJ2-1	CASSPRTSGRANEQFF	TGTGCCAGCAGCCCCCGGACTAGCGGGAGGGCCAATGAGCAGTTCTTC
TRBV4-1	14	NA	NA	TRBJ2-7	CASSPSQGYYEQYF	TGCGCCAGCAGCCCGTCACAGGGATACTACGAGCAGTACTTC
TRBV11-1	14	NA	NA	TRBJ1-1	CASSLGHANTEAFF	TGTGCCAGCAGCCTGGGACACGCGAACACTGAAGCTTTCTTT
TRBV7-3	16	NA	TRBD2	TRBJ2-5	CASSLNAGVGGETQYF	TGTGCCAGCAGCTTAAACGCGGGAGTCGGGGGAGAGACCCAGTACTTC
TRBV7-2	14	NA	NA	TRBJ1-2	CASSLTPGDYGYTF	TGTGCCAGCAGCTTAACGCCAGGTGATTATGGCTACACCTTC
TRBV3-1/TRBV3-2	16	NA	NA	TRBJ2-6	CASRGGANSGANVLTF	TGTGCCAGCCGTGGAGGGGCCAACTCTGGGGCCAACGTCCTGACTTTC
TRBV9	14	NA	NA	TRBJ2-3	CASSVGTGTDTQYF	TGTGCCAGCAGCGTAGGAACTGGCACAGATACGCAGTATTTT